Listed here is a single TCR beta chain. This record belongs to a study of technical replicates of blood from a handful of donors. TCRdb's copy holds only in-frame clones and misses some; the assay was immunoSEQ multiplex PCR. The sample carries more than 65,000 clones, 85% to 95% recorded once. This TCR was sampled from a human donor in good health. Source material: T cells isolated from PBMCs.

The CDR3 is CASSLGPRRLEETQYF. The CDR3 nucleotides read TGTGCCAGCAGCTTAGGGCCTCGGAGGCTAGAAGAGACCCAGTACTTC. This sequence joins TRBV7-2 and TRBJ2-5, with a weak D call TRBD2 (5 bases). V was clipped by 1 base and J by 3 bases, with 15 bases between them. Germline V gives CDR1 SGHTA, CDR2 FQGNSA. The CDR3 sequence is 16 residues long.